This TCR beta chain was sequenced in a study of Ad26.COV2.S vaccination and SARS-CoV-2 variants. The CDR3 is 17 amino acids. J was trimmed by 2 bases and V by 3 bases; bases with no gene match: 12. The germline V gene encodes CDR1 SEHNR and CDR2 FQNEAQ (reference sequence). Study-wide points: It was vaccine recipients, not placebo recipients, who had the higher spike-specific TCR breadth. An underestimation of total T cell responses may have resulted from the TCR breadth and depth analyses. Reportedly, after vaccination the spike-specific CD8+ and CD4+ T cell responses displayed substantial breadth. Comparable non-spike TCR breadth was observed in vaccine and placebo recipients.

On this clone: The antigen remains unidentified.

Sequencing was performed with immunoSEQ multiplex PCR; in TCRdb, only in-frame clones are kept and a portion is missing. The table has approximately 97,000 clones, about 78% seen once. The clonotype comes from a human donor who had recovered from COVID-19. The specimen was peripheral blood, collected after recovery from COVID-19. V gene TRBV7-9 combines with J gene TRBJ2-7, with 8 positions matching TRBD1. CDR3 in DNA: TGTGCCAGCAGCTTTGGACAGGGAGGTGGGATGACCTACGAGCAGTACTTC. Encoded protein: CASSFGQGGGMTYEQYF.